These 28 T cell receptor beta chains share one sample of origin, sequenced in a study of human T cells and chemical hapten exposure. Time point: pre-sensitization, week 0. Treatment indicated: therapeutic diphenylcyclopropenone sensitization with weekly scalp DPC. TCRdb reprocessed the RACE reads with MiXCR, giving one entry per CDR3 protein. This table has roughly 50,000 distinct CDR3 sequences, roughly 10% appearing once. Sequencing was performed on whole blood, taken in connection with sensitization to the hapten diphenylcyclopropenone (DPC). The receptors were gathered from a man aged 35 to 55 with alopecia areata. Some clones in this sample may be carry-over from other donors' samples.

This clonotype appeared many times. The DNA of the CDR3 is TGTGCCAGCAGCCAAGAAGGGGGGGCGGGCACAGATACGCAGTATTTT. It encodes CASSQEGGAGTDTQYF. V gene TRBV4-2 combines with J gene TRBJ2-3; tentative D call: TRBD2 (7 bases). Germline lookup yields CDR1 LGHNA and CDR2 YNFKEQ. The germline V and J ends were trimmed by 0 bases and 1 base, with 11 bases remaining between them. CDR3 length: 16 residues.

This CDR3 reads CASSEFRKGGPDEQYF. In DNA form, the CDR3 reads TGCGCCAGCAGTGAGTTCAGGAAAGGGGGCCCTGACGAGCAGTACTTC. The gene calls are TRBV10-2 and TRBJ2-7; TRBD1 matches at 7 bases. CDR1 and CDR2 from the germline V gene are WSHSY and SAAADI. This CDR3 spans 16 amino acids. Trimming cost V 1 base and J 5 bases; bases outside gene matches: 11.

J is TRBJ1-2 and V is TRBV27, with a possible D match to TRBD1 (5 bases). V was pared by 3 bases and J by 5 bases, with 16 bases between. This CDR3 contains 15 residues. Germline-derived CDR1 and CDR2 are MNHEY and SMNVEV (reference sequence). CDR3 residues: CASSLLGRGLYGYTF. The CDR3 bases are TGTGCCAGCAGTTTGTTGGGGAGGGGCTTATATGGCTACACCTTC.

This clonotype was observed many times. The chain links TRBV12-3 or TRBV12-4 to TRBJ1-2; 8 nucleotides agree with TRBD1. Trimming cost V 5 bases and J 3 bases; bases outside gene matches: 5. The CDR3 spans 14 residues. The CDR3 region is CASSLRGHDYGYTF. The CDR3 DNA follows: TGTGCCAGCAGTCTCAGGGGGCACGACTATGGCTACACCTTC.

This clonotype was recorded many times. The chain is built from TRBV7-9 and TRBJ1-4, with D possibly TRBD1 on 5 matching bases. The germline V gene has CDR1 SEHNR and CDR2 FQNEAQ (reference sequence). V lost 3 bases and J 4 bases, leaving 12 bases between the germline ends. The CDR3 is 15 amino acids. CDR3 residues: CASSFRDGFNEKLFF. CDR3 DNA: TGTGCCAGCAGCTTCCGGGACGGGTTTAATGAAAAACTGTTTTTT. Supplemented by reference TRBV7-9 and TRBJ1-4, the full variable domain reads DTGVSQNPRHKITKRGQNVTFRCDPISEHNRLYWYRQTLGQGPEFLTYFQNEAQLEKSRLLSDRFSAERPKGSFSTLEIQRTEQGDSAMYLCASSFRDGFNEKLFFGSGTQLSVL.

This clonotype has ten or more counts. CDR3 nucleotides: TGTGCCAGCAGCCAAGATCGGACGGGAGGGCATCGGGCCACCCAGTACTTC. Its protein is CASSQDRTGGHRATQYF. The chain links TRBV14 to TRBJ2-5, with TRBD2 identical over 8 bases. This CDR3 spans 17 amino acids. The germline gives CDR1 SGHDN, CDR2 FVKESK. After removal of 0 bases from V and 8 bases from J, the junction contained 14 bases not matched to a gene. The full variable domain, completed using reference TRBV14 and TRBJ2-5, is EAGVTQFPSHSVIEKGQTVTLRCDPISGHDNLYWYRRVMGKEIKFLLHFVKESKQDESGMPNNRFLAERTGGTYSTLKVQPAELEDSGVYFCASSQDRTGGHRATQYFGPGTRLLVL.

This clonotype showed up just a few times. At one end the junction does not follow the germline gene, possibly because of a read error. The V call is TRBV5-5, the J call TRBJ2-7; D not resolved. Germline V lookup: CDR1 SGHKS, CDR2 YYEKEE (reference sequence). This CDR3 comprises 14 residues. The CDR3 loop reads CASSLALLSNEQYF. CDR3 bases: TGTGCCAGCAGCTTGGCCCTCCTCTCCAACGAGCAGTACTTC.

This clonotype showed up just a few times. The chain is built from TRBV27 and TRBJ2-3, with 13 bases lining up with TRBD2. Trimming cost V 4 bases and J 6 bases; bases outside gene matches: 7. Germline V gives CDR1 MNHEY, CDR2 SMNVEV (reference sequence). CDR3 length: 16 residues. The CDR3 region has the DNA TGTGCCAGCAGTTCCCCGGGACTAGCGGGATATGATACGCAGTATTTT. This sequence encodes CASSSPGLAGYDTQYF.

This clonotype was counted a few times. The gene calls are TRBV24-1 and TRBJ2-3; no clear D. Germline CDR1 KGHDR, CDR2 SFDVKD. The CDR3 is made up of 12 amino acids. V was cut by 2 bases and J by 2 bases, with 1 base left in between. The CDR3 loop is CATSDYTDTQYF. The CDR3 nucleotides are TGTGCCACCAGTGATTACACAGATACGCAGTATTTT.

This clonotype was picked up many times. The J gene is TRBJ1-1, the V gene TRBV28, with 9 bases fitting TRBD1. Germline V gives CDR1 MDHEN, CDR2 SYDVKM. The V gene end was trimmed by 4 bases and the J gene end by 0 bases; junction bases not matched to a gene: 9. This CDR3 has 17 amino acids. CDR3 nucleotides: TGTGCCAGCAGTTCCCACAGGGGGCGAGCCTTGAACACTGAAGCTTTCTTT. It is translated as CASSSHRGRALNTEAFF. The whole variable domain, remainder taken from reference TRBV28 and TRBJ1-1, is DVKVTQSSRYLVKRTGEKVFLECVQDMDHENMFWYRQDPGLGLRLIYFSYDVKMKEKGDIPEGYSVSREKKERFSLILESASTNQTSMYLCASSSHRGRALNTEAFFGQGTRLTVV.

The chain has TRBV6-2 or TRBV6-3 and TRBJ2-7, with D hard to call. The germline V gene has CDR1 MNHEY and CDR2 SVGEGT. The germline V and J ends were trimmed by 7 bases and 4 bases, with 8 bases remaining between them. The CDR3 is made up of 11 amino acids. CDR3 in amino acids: CASTSWYEQYF. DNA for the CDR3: TGTGCCAGCACCTCCTGGTACGAGCAGTACTTC.

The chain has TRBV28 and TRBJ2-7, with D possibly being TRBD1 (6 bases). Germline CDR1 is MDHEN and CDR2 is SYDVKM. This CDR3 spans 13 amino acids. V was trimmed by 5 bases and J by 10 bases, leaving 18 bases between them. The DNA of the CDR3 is TGTGCCAGCAGTCCCTGGACAGCGCGGAACCAGTACTTC. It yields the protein CASSPWTARNQYF.

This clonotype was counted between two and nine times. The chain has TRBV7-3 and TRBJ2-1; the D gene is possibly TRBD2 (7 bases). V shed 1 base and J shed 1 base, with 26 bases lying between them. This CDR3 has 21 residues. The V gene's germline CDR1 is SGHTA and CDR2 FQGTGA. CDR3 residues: CASSLNPSAGAGPHSYNEQFF. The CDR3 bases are TGTGCCAGCAGCTTAAACCCATCCGCGGGGGCGGGACCCCATTCCTACAATGAGCAGTTCTTC.

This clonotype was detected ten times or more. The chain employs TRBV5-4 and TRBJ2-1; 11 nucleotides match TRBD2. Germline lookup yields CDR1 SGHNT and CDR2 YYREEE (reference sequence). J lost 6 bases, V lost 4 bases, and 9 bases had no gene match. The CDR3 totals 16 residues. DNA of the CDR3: TGTGCCAGCAGCGCCACTAGCGGGAGTGGGCGCAATGAGCAGTTCTTC. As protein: CASSATSGSGRNEQFF.

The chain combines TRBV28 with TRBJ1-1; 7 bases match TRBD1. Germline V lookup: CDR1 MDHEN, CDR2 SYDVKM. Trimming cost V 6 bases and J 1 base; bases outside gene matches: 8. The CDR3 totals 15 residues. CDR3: CASRNSGTANTEAFF. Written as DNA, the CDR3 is TGTGCCAGCAGAAACTCCGGGACAGCGAACACTGAAGCTTTCTTT.

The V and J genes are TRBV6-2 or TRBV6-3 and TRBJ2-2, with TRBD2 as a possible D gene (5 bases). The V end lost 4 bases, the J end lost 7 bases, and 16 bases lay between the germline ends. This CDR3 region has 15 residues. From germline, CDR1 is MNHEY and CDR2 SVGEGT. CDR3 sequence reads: CASSLWAPRDGELFF. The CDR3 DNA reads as TGTGCCAGCAGTTTGTGGGCACCACGGGACGGGGAGCTGTTTTTT.

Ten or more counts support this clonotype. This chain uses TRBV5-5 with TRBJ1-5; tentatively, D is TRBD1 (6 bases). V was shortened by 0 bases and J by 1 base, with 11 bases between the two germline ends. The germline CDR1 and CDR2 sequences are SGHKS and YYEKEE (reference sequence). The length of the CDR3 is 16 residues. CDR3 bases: TGTGCCAGCAGCTTGGCACAGGGCGAGAGCAATCAGCCCCAGCATTTT. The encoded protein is CASSLAQGESNQPQHF.

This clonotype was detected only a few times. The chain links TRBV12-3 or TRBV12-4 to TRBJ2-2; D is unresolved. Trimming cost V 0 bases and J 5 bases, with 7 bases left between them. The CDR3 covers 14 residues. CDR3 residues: CASSLALGTGELFF. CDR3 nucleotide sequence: TGTGCCAGCAGTTTAGCGCTGGGGACCGGGGAGCTGTTTTTT.

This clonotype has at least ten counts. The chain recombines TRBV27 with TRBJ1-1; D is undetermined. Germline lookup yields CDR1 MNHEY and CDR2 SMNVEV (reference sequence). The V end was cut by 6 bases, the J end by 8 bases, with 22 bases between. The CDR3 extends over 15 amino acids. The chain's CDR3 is CASRSLTLDGSEAFF. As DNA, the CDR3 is TGTGCCAGCAGGTCTCTAACATTGGATGGTTCCGAAGCTTTCTTT.

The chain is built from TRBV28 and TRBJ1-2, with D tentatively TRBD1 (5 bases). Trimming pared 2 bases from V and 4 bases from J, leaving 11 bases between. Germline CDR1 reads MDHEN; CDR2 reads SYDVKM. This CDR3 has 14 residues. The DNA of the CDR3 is TGTGCCAGCAGTTTAAGTCCAGGGCGCTATGGCTACACCTTC. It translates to CASSLSPGRYGYTF.

CDR3 sequence reads: CASSLAGQTNYEQFF. The CDR3 DNA reads TGTGCCAGCAGCTTAGCGGGGCAGACGAACTATGAGCAGTTCTTC. The V and J genes are TRBV7-2 and TRBJ2-1, with D possibly matching TRBD1 (5 bases). V lost 0 bases, J lost 8 bases, and 14 bases lay in between. This CDR3 spans 15 amino acids. Germline V gene data show CDR1 as SGHTA and CDR2 as FQGNSA.

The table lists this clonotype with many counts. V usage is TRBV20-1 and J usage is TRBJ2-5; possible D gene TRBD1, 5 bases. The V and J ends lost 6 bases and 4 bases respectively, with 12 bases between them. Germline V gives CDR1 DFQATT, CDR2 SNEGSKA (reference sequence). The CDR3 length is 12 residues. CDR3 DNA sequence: TGCAGTGCCTCCTCTAGGGGAGAGACCCAGTACTTC. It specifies CSASSRGETQYF.

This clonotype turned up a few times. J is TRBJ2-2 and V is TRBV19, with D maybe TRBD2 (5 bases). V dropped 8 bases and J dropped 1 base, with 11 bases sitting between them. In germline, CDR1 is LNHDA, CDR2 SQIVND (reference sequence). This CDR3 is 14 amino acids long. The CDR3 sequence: CASWEFGNTGELFF. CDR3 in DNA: TGTGCCAGTTGGGAGTTTGGGAACACCGGGGAGCTGTTTTTT.

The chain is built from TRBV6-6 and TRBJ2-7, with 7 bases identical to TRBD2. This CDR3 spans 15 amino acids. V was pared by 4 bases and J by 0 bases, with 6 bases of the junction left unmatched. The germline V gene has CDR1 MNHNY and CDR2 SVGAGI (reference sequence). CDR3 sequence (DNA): TGTGCCAGCAGTTTTACTAGCGCTAGCTCCTACGAGCAGTACTTC. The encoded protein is CASSFTSASSYEQYF.

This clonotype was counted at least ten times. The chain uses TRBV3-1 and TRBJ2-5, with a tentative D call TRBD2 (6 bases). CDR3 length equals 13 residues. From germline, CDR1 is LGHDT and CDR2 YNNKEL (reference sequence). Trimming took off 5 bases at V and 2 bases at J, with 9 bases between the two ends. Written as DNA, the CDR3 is TGTGCCAGCAGCGGGACTCGGCAAGAGACCCAGTACTTC. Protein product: CASSGTRQETQYF.

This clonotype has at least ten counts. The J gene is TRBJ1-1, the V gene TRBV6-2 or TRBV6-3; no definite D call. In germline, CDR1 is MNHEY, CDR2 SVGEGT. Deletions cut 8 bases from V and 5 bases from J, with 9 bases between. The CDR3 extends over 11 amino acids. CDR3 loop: CASVRWTEAFF. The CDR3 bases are TGTGCCAGCGTTCGTTGGACTGAAGCTTTCTTT.

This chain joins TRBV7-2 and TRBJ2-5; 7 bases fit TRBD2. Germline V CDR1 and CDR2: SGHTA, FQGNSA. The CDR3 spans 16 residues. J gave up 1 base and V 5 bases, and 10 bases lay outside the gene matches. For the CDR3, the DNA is TGTGCCAGCAGCCACCGGTCGCGGGAGTCCCAAGAGACCCAGTACTTC. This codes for CASSHRSRESQETQYF.

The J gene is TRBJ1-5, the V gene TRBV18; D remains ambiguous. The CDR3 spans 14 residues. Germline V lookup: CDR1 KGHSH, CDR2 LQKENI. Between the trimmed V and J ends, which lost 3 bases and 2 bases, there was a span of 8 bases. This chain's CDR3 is CASSPTPGNQPQHF. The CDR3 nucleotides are TGTGCCAGCTCACCTACCCCAGGCAATCAGCCCCAGCATTTT.